This TCR beta chain was retrieved from a study of cytomegalovirus exposure and HLA in healthy donors (TCRdb year 2017). With respect to the entire study: An earlier analysis of 587 of the donors reported roughly 300 Gb of sequence data and 90 million to 120 million unique TCR beta sequences obtained from roughly 180 million T cells. Among the approximately 400 genotyped donors, approximately 82% belonged to the genetic ancestry cluster associated with self-reported Caucasian donors. Donor age, sex, ethnicity and CMV serostatus were compiled together with the repertoire data. HLA typing covered class I and class II loci at four-digit resolution. Rather than drawing on any new phenotypic data, the later analysis identified candidate immune exposures from TCR beta sequences and the way those sequences occurred across donors. The study used immunosequencing to profile the T cell repertoires of approximately 690 subjects and linked those repertoires to cytomegalovirus serostatus. A later genetic analysis took genome-wide SNP genotypes for 398 of the 666 donors and used that subset as a discovery cohort. Typing coverage differed by locus: A, B, C, DRB1 and DQB1 were typed in about 620-640 donors, DQA1 in about 500, DPA1 in some 600, and DPB1 in roughly 470. Every repertoire in the discovery cohort had been generated on one and the same sequencing platform. Across under 500 genotyped donors of the cohort, an average of roughly 250,000 unique TCR beta nucleotide sequences per donor were sequenced, and roughly 20% of those sequences were non-productive. An earlier analysis of 587 of the donors used high-throughput TCR beta sequencing to judge whether each TCR beta V gene segment behaved as functional or pseudogenic. Because of strong linkage in the cohort, roughly 5 DR-DQ haplotypes were treated as single units for association and clustering. Besides the first cohort of 666 subjects, a separate validation cohort made up of roughly 120 different subjects was used. To predict cytomegalovirus infection status, the study brought together high-throughput TCR immunosequencing, statistical association of individual TCRs with disease status, and machine learning. In a later analysis, previously published TCR beta repertoires from fewer than 750 donors were re-analyzed and high-resolution HLA genotyping was added so that TCR occurrence patterns could be studied. Approximately 330 gigabases of sequencing data and 75 million to 85 million unique TCR sequences made up an early release that covered about 640 HLA-typed donors. The study aimed to test whether signatures of past pathogen exposure could be identified by cataloging public T cell receptors. The investigation overall reported the following: In a later analysis, several top co-occurrence clusters were reported to appear linked to parvovirus B19, influenza, CMV and Epstein-Barr virus. A later analysis associated around 16,000 TCR beta sequences with specific HLA alleles at a false discovery rate of 0.05. In an earlier analysis of several hundred of the donors, most TCR beta V segments were observed in productive rearrangements about 87% or about 30% of the time, broadly matching IMGT annotations. According to a later analysis, TCR association rates differed among HLA loci, with DRB1 alleles showing the most associated TCRs and HLA-C alleles showing the fewest. Presence/absence analyses assumed roughly uniform sequencing depth across donors, an assumption that may not hold. Compared with the roughly 710-donor mean, donors in an Asian-associated ancestry cluster had fewer N-insertions in productive TCRs, according to a later genetic analysis. Because counts were too low, seventeen rarely observed V segments, including chromosome 9 orphons, were left out of the earlier analysis of 500 to 650 of the donors. Cytomegalovirus status was reported to be diagnosed by the classifier with high specificity and sensitivity in both the original and validation cohorts. When HLA alleles, especially DR and DQ, strongly co-occurred, TCR associations were difficult to assign to individual alleles. Immune exposure information for the cohort was limited to CMV serostatus. The sequencing pipeline was judged likely to have produced a cluster of highly shared sequence variants as a technical artifact. A further reported finding was that TCR beta sequences accurately predicted the HLA-A and HLA-B alleles for most subjects in the first cohort. In this cohort, only TCR beta chains were sequenced, and detectable features were limited by the absence of alpha or paired-chain data. A later analysis found that most CMV-associated TCR beta chains appeared HLA-restricted, with HLA associations seemingly driven largely by CMV exposure. In a later analysis, HLA-associated TCR beta chains showed more clonal expansion and lower generation probabilities than non-associated chains that were equally common. Across donors, most TCR sequences were observed very rarely, whereas some public TCRs were present in many individuals. Some IMGT-functional V segments, including TRBV6-2 and TRBV6-3, could not be told apart with the 87-base-pair reads, so those segments were excluded. Because some donors lacked HLA typing at each locus, the association tests relied only on the typed subset. Linkage disequilibrium might explain the correlated functional status among segregating V segments, but an unknown experimental factor could not be excluded. An association between a missense DCLRE1C variant and V-gene and J-gene trimming of TCR beta chains was found in a later genetic analysis and replicated in an independent cohort. In vitro tests confirmed that a few of the cytomegalovirus-associated TCR beta chains recognize cytomegalovirus antigens. In the study, some 160 TCR beta chains were listed as associated with cytomegalovirus. According to the authors, the approach could potentially be generalized to other disease states and immunological phenotypes.

V is cut by 3 bases and J by 1 base, and the space between the germline ends is 11 bases. Taken from cysteine to phenylalanine, the CDR3 has 15 residues. Here the CDR3 DNA is all that survives: 45 bases in frame from base 1. The germline V gene (reference sequence) provides CDR1 WNHNN and CDR2 SYGVQD. Library creation used the immunoSEQ multiplex PCR assay. The multiplex PCR relied on a mix of 60 forward primers for TCR Vbeta segments and 13 reverse primers for TCR Jbeta segments. Amplification of the CDR3 region of rearranged TCR beta genes was performed with a multiplex PCR assay on genomic DNA. On the Illumina HiSeq System, the amplified TCR beta libraries were sequenced as 87-base-pair reads. The authors' analysis ran thus. Across the 700 or so repertoires, a later analysis counted approximately 83 million unique TCR beta chains, 9.5 million to 13 million of which were shared by at least two donors. A nearest-neighbor algorithm error-corrected the raw reads and collapsed the reads into unique sequences, merging closely related sequences to remove PCR and sequencing errors. CDR3 sequences were aligned to IMGT reference sequences to assign V, D and J gene segments. For a sequence to be retained, a match of at least six nucleotides to both a V gene segment and a J gene segment was required. Rearrangements were classified as productive when the CDR3 lacked stop codons and remained in frame with V and J, and all other rearrangements were classified as non-productive. Following IMGT convention, CDR3 was defined as the stretch from the second conserved V-encoded cysteine to the conserved J-encoded phenylalanine. In an earlier analysis of more than 550 of the donors, sequences lacking an unambiguous match to a single V gene segment were excluded. An earlier analysis of several hundred of the donors classified V segments as functional when productive rearrangements were above 56.7% and as segregating when the standard deviation between donors was above 5%. A statistical classification framework was built for diagnosing cytomegalovirus status from the catalog of TCR beta chain sequences. V and J gene assignment, in a later analysis, came from comparing TCR nucleotide sequences with IMGT/GENE-DB human TR gene sequences. The TCRdist pipeline was used in a later analysis to assign CDR3 sequences and most-parsimonious VDJ recombination scenarios. A later analysis defined each TCR beta chain by its CDR3 amino acid sequence plus V-gene family, and excluded reads lacking a unique V-gene family. In a later analysis, 500 to 650 highly shared, low-generation-probability nucleotide sequences were removed to address suspected cross-contamination and a sequencing artifact. A later analysis calculated a clonal expansion index for each public chain from normalized within-repertoire ranks of inferred template counts. A later analysis computed generation probabilities with a VDJ recombination model fitted to out-of-frame rearrangements, and checked the results against IGoR. Hypergeometric tests were used in a later analysis to score TCR-TCR, TCR-HLA and TCR-CMV co-occurrence, with a repertoire-size bias correction applied to the TCR pairs. In a later analysis, false discovery rates were estimated by permuting HLA or CMV assignments 20 times. In a later analysis, co-occurring TCRs were grouped using DBSCAN, with TCRdist sequence similarity added in when clustering inside HLA-allele-positive subsets. For co-occurrence clustering, repertoires with fewer than 30,000 or more than 120,000 public chains were excluded, along with five or six repertoires with anomalous nucleotide sharing. TCRdb limited this immuneACCESS table to in-frame rearrangements with V and J called. A share of clones is missing; checked studies link under half to unresolved V genes, and the rest is unexplained. D and trimming were read from the DNA, whereas the V and J calls and clone size are those reported in that table. The sample table contains around 150,000 clones; only one count was recorded for roughly 84% of them. Jointly, the top ten make up 1.5% to 1.7% of the sample.

Of note for this clone: Its antigen is currently not known. No much larger clonotype is one base removed from it; base qualities were not supplied.

The cohort consisted of 650 to 850 healthy bone marrow donors. Cohort members were all nominally healthy when sampled, although unrecorded immune exposures were likely present. The donor tested CMV seronegative, placing the donor among the 350 to 400 seronegative members of the cohort. A peripheral blood sample was provided by each donor, and peripheral blood mononuclear cells were used for TCR beta sequencing. Genomic DNA extraction from the blood cell samples was performed with the Qiagen DNeasy Blood Extraction Kit. The sequenced sample consisted of PBMCs. The TCR originated in a woman aged 18-29 years in good health and CMV-seronegative. The chain is encoded by TRBV10-1 joined to TRBJ2-3; the D gene is unclear. The CDR3 amino acid sequence is: CASSDGGKRTDTQYF. The DNA sequence follows: TGCGCCAGCAGTGACGGCGGAAAACGCACAGATACGCAGTATTTT.